This entry concerns a single TCR beta chain. Its target antigen remains unknown. No base-level quality is on record; no much larger clone is a single base apart. The data derive from a study of OX40 agonist ivuxolimab in advanced cancers. Describing the broader study: Ivuxolimab was a fully human IgG2 agonistic monoclonal antibody targeting the costimulatory receptor OX40 (CD134). The paper describes the monotherapy dose-escalation part (N of about 55 patients) of the phase I trial of ivuxolimab. A male proportion of around 81% and a mean age of approximately 62 years, ranging from 23 to 79, were recorded for the dose-escalation cohort. Intravenous ivuxolimab was administered to patients every 2 weeks at six dose levels: 0.01, 0.1, 0.3, 1.5, 3 and 10 mg/kg. Patients were allowed to have had prior anti-PD-1, anti-PD-L1 or anti-CTLA-4 therapy, and about 40% of the dose-escalation patients had been treated with checkpoint inhibitors. Peripheral TCRbeta sequencing was intended to test whether TCR sequence diversity was altered and clonal T-cell expansion was caused by ivuxolimab. Among the approximately 50 dose-escalation patients, around 20 had hepatocellular carcinoma, some 15 melanoma, 9 renal cell carcinoma and 9 head and neck cancer. Partial responses occurred in three dose-escalation patients: two with cutaneous melanoma and one with hepatocellular carcinoma.

Genomic DNA was extracted from sorted cells for sequencing of the TCRbeta CDR3 region. TCRbeta CDR3 regions were sequenced using the immunoSEQ Assay. TCRdb retrieved this table from immuneACCESS and kept in-frame rearrangements only. Not all clones are present; in checked studies, unresolved V genes account for under half, and no reason is known for the remainder. This sample comprises approximately 86,000 clones, 70% to 90% of them detected only once. Of the sample, approximately 6.5% falls within the top ten clones. Broader findings and caveats from the paper: In the 0.1-3.0 mg/kg groups, partial responders were among the patients with the lowest normalized peripheral clonal expansion, particularly in CD8+ T cells. After ivuxolimab, CD8+ T cells had more expanded clones than CD4+ T cells on average. Which antigens the clonally expanded peripheral T cells were specific for was not determined. At doses of 0.1 to 3.0 mg/kg, clonal expansion of both CD4+ and CD8+ blood T cells was observed from baseline to week 6. Low levels of normalized T-cell clonal expansion were also seen in some nonresponding patients.

The germline V end is reduced by 6 bases and the J end by 4 bases; junction bases left unmatched: 13. CDR1 and CDR2, looked up from the germline V gene, are KGHSH and LQKENI. CDR3 length: 17 amino acids, cysteine to phenylalanine. Only the CDR3 DNA stays, 51 bases, in frame from base 1. The trial excluded patients who had a history of autoimmune disease or were on systemic immunosuppression. Peripheral blood for TCR sequencing was drawn from every dose cohort at baseline, at cycle 4 day 1 and at cycle 7 day 1. The samples were drawn from a first-in-human, open-label, multicenter phase I dose-escalation trial of ivuxolimab. Adults with locally advanced or metastatic melanoma, renal cell carcinoma, hepatocellular carcinoma or head and neck squamous cell carcinoma were enrolled in the trial. Before TCR sequencing, CD4+ and CD8+ T cells were separately sorted from peripheral blood.

Here the sequenced sample was CD4+ or CD8+ T cells sorted from blood, taken in a trial of the OX40 agonist ivuxolimab. The receptor was derived from an adult with an advanced solid tumor such as melanoma, head and neck, liver or kidney cancer. The rearranged chain carries TRBV18 and TRBJ1-3; 9 bases in between match TRBD1. The CDR3 sequence is CASSREFTGGAGNTIYF. The sequenced DNA is TGTGCCAGCTCCCGAGAATTTACAGGGGGCGCCGGAAACACCATATATTTT. Where the CDR3 stops, the reference TRBV18 and TRBJ1-3 genes take over; the full variable domain is NAGVMQNPRHLVRRRGQEARLRCSPMKGHSHVYWYRQLPEEGLKFMVYLQKENIIDESGMPKERFSAEFPKEGPSILRIQQVVRGDSAAYFCASSREFTGGAGNTIYFGEGSWLTVV.